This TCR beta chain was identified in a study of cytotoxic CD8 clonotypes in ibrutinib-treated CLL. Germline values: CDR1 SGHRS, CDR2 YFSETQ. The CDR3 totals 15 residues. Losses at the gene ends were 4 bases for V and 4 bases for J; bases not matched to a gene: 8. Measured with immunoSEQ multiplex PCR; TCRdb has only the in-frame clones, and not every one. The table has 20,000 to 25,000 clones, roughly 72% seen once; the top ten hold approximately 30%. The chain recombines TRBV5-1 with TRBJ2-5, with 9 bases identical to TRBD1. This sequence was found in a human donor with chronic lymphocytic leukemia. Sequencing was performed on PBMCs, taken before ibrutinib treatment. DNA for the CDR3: TGCGCCAGCAGCCCATACACAGGGGGCCTAGAGACCCAGTACTTC. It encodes CASSPYTGGLETQYF.